Following are 28 T cell receptor beta chains from one sample sequenced in a study of yellow fever vaccine responses in identical twins. TCRdb redid the calling of the RT-PCR reads with MiXCR, one entry per CDR3 protein. The data hold 20,000 or so distinct CDR3 sequences, with around three quarters observed a single time. The specimen comprised T cells from blood (PBMCs), unsorted or a sorted subset (not recorded which), sampled before or after yellow fever vaccination (not recorded which). All receptors come from a woman aged 18-29 years who received the yellow fever vaccine.

The chain links TRBV5-6 to TRBJ1-2, with 7 bases identical to TRBD1. Germline trimming cut 3 bases from V and 5 bases from J; bases unmatched to any gene: 4. The CDR3 runs to 13 residues. In germline, CDR1 is SGHDT, CDR2 YYEEEE. Here the CDR3 DNA reads TGTGCCAGCAGCTCGGGACAGCCTTATGGCTACACCTTC. Its protein product is CASSSGQPYGYTF.

This chain connects TRBV2 to TRBJ2-7; possibly TRBD2 for D (6 bases). The CDR3 length is 13 residues. The V gene lost 2 bases and the J gene lost 6 bases, with 11 bases spanning the gap. Germline CDR1 SNHLY, CDR2 FYNNEI. The CDR3 DNA is TGTGCCAGCAGTGAAATCATGGGGGGCGAGCAGTACTTC. It encodes CASSEIMGGEQYF.

This clonotype was picked up a small number of times. V usage is TRBV20-1 and J usage is TRBJ2-3; TRBD2 matches at 9 bases. V lost 6 bases to trimming and J lost 0 bases; unmatched junction nucleotides: 4. Germline CDR1 reads DFQATT; CDR2 reads SNEGSKA (reference sequence). The CDR3 covers 14 residues. CDR3 DNA sequence: TGCAGTGCAAAGACTAGCGGAAGCACAGATACGCAGTATTTT. Translated: CSAKTSGSTDTQYF.

This chain connects TRBV11-1 to TRBJ2-1, with 7 bases identical to TRBD1. Trimming removed 4 bases from V and 5 bases from J; junction bases left unmatched: 8. Looked up from germline, CDR1 is SGHAT and CDR2 is FQDESV (reference sequence). This CDR3 comprises 15 residues. CDR3 amino acids: CASSSQGWKNNEQFF. As DNA, the CDR3 is TGTGCCAGCAGCTCACAGGGGTGGAAAAACAATGAGCAGTTCTTC.

The chain carries TRBV19 and TRBJ2-1; TRBD1 might be the D (7 bases). CDR1 LNHDA and CDR2 SQIVND come from the germline V gene (reference sequence). The CDR3 is made up of 15 amino acids. Trimming stripped 10 bases from V and 6 bases from J, with 22 bases between. The CDR3 here is CATRGARGAFNEQFF. In DNA form, the CDR3 reads TGTGCCACCAGGGGGGCCCGCGGAGCATTCAATGAGCAGTTCTTC.

This rearrangement joins TRBV11-2 to TRBJ1-5; TRBD1 matches 8 bases. CDR3 length: 14 amino acids. Losses at the gene ends were 3 bases for V and 9 bases for J; bases not matched to a gene: 7. Germline V gives CDR1 SGHAT, CDR2 FQNNGV. The CDR3 reads CASSLDRASGPQHF. In DNA, the CDR3 is TGTGCCAGCAGCTTGGACAGGGCCTCGGGGCCCCAGCATTTT.

J is TRBJ1-5 and V is TRBV18; D not resolved. This CDR3 is 14 amino acids long. Trimming cost V 3 bases and J 1 base, with 7 bases left between them. Looked up from germline, CDR1 is KGHSH and CDR2 is LQKENI. The CDR3 DNA follows: TGTGCCAGCTCACCTATCCTAAGCAATCAGCCCCAGCATTTT. Its translation is CASSPILSNQPQHF.

CDR3 sequence: CGAGTGDNEQFF. The DNA of the CDR3 is TGTGGGGCTGGGACAGGGGACAATGAGCAGTTCTTC. V is TRBV7-9 and J is TRBJ2-1; 10 positions match TRBD1. Germline CDR1 reads SEHNR; CDR2 reads FQNEAQ (reference sequence). The CDR3 sequence is 12 residues long. The variable domain in full, with the rest retrieved from reference TRBV7-9 and TRBJ2-1, is DTGVSQNPRHKITKRGQNVTFRCDPISEHNRLYWYRQTLGQGPEFLTYFQNEAQLEKSRLLSDRFSAERPKGSFSTLEIQRTEQGDSAMYLCGAGTGDNEQFFGPGTRLTVL.

The chain employs TRBV5-4 and TRBJ2-5, with a tentative D call TRBD1 (6 bases). The germline gives CDR1 SGHNT, CDR2 YYREEE (reference sequence). CDR3 size: 15 residues. The germline V and J ends were trimmed by 4 bases and 4 bases, with 17 bases remaining between them. CDR3 amino acids: CASSGGTGWLETQYF. CDR3 sequence (DNA): TGTGCCAGCAGCGGGGGAACAGGGTGGTTAGAGACCCAGTACTTC.

This chain links TRBV18 with TRBJ1-3; D may be TRBD1 (5 bases). Germline CDR1 reads KGHSH; CDR2 reads LQKENI. V was clipped by 11 bases and J by 0 bases, with 17 bases between them. The CDR3 runs to 15 residues. CDR3 protein: CAANPGDVSGNTIYF. The CDR3 nucleotides read TGTGCCGCCAACCCGGGGGATGTCTCTGGAAACACCATATATTTT.

The V gene is TRBV7-9, the J gene TRBJ2-5, with 8 bases identical to TRBD2. This CDR3 spans 16 amino acids. V was pared by 1 base and J by 0 bases, with 4 bases of the junction left unmatched. The V gene's germline CDR1 is SEHNR and CDR2 FQNEAQ (reference sequence). CDR3: CASSLEVAGHQETQYF. In nucleotides, the CDR3 is TGTGCCAGCAGCTTAGAGGTAGCGGGGCACCAAGAGACCCAGTACTTC.

This rearrangement joins TRBV20-1 to TRBJ1-4, with TRBD1 identical over 9 bases. The CDR3 loop spans 13 amino acids. The V segment lost 5 bases and the J segment 7 bases; nucleotides outside the gene matches: 5. Per the germline V gene, CDR1 is DFQATT and CDR2 is SNEGSKA (reference sequence). The CDR3 region is CSAHRGQGEKLFF. CDR3 sequence (DNA): TGCAGTGCTCACAGGGGGCAGGGTGAAAAACTGTTTTTT.

The V gene is TRBV11-1, the J gene TRBJ2-3, with TRBD2 matching 7 bases. Germline assignment: CDR1 SGHAT and CDR2 FQDESV (reference sequence). This CDR3 has 16 amino acids. Germline trimming cut 0 bases from V and 2 bases from J; bases unmatched to any gene: 5. CDR3 loop: CASSLASGAFTDTQYF. DNA of the CDR3: TGTGCCAGCAGCTTAGCGAGCGGGGCCTTCACAGATACGCAGTATTTT.

The V gene is TRBV7-3, the J gene TRBJ2-1, with TRBD2 identical over 14 bases. Germline V gene data show CDR1 as SGHTA and CDR2 as FQGTGA. This CDR3 comprises 15 residues. With 5 bases clipped from V and 6 bases from J, the junction kept 3 bases outside the gene matches. In DNA, the CDR3 is TGTGCCAGCAGCGCTGGGACTAGCGGGAGCAATGAGCAGTTCTTC. This gives the protein CASSAGTSGSNEQFF.

The chain uses TRBV28 and TRBJ2-3, with 7 positions matching TRBD2. Germline assignment: CDR1 MDHEN and CDR2 SYDVKM. This CDR3 comprises 14 residues. V gave up 5 bases and J gave up 5 bases; unmatched junction bases: 7. CDR3 sequence reads: CASSERDKGDTQYF. CDR3 bases: TGTGCCAGCAGTGAGCGGGATAAGGGAGATACGCAGTATTTT.

V is TRBV18 and J is TRBJ1-1; no firm D call. This CDR3 spans 13 amino acids. The V gene's germline CDR1 is KGHSH and CDR2 LQKENI. The ends were cut back, 2 bases at V and 2 bases at J, with 6 bases in the middle. This CDR3 reads CASSPSYNTEAFF. In DNA form, the CDR3 reads TGTGCCAGCTCACCAAGTTATAACACTGAAGCTTTCTTT.

The chain couples TRBV29-1 to TRBJ2-1; maybe TRBD2 (5 bases). Germline CDR1 reads SQVTM; CDR2 reads ANQGSEA. V was clipped by 2 bases and J by 9 bases, with 8 bases between them. The CDR3 sequence is 11 residues long. CDR3 protein: CSVERGIEQFF. The CDR3 nucleotides read TGCAGCGTTGAACGAGGGATTGAGCAGTTCTTC.

The chain uses TRBV24-1 and TRBJ1-2; D perhaps matches TRBD1 (5 bases). The CDR3 runs to 14 residues. V lost 9 bases and J 2 bases, leaving 15 bases between the germline ends. CDR1 and CDR2 from the germline V gene are KGHDR and SFDVKD. The CDR3 region is CATGGTDRNYGYTF. CDR3 coding DNA: TGTGCCACCGGAGGGACTGATCGGAACTATGGCTACACCTTC.

This chain links TRBV7-9 with TRBJ1-1; D ambiguous. The germline V gene encodes CDR1 SEHNR and CDR2 FQNEAQ (reference sequence). This CDR3 spans 15 amino acids. V lost 1 base and J 0 bases, leaving 9 bases between the germline ends. The DNA of the CDR3 is TGTGCCAGCAGCTTAGACGGCCTCATGAACACTGAAGCTTTCTTT. It codes for CASSLDGLMNTEAFF.

CDR3 coding DNA: TGTGCCAGCTCATCCTCAGGGGTCTATGGGGCCAACGTCCTGACTTTC. Protein product: CASSSSGVYGANVLTF. This chain joins TRBV18 and TRBJ2-6; a weak D match, TRBD1 (6 bases). The CDR3 runs to 16 residues. V was cut by 5 bases and J by 3 bases, with 14 bases left in between. Germline V CDR1 and CDR2: KGHSH, LQKENI.

This clonotype has a handful of counts. CDR3 sequence reads: CASSLDSTYNEQFF. CDR3 DNA: TGTGCCAGCAGCTTAGACTCGACCTACAATGAGCAGTTCTTC. V gene TRBV11-1 combines with J gene TRBJ2-1; D gene uncertain. CDR1 is SGHAT, CDR2 FQDESV, per germline (reference sequence). Trimming removed 1 base from V and 2 bases from J, with 6 bases in between. The length of the CDR3 is 14 residues. The whole variable domain, filled in from reference TRBV11-1 and TRBJ2-1, reads EAEVAQSPRYKITEKSQAVAFWCDPISGHATLYWYRQILGQGPELLVQFQDESVVDDSQLPKDRFSAERLKGVDSTLKIQPAELGDSAMYLCASSLDSTYNEQFFGPGTRLTVL.

The rearrangement joins TRBV2 to TRBJ1-3; 7 nucleotides line up with TRBD1. Trimming removed 9 bases from V and 4 bases from J; junction bases left unmatched: 6. Germline-derived CDR1 and CDR2 are SNHLY and FYNNEI. The CDR3 has 13 residues. CDR3 sequence: CASYEDRGNTIYF. The CDR3 region has the DNA TGTGCCAGTTACGAGGACAGGGGAAACACCATATATTTT.

The chain joins TRBV19 to TRBJ2-5, with 7 bases identical to TRBD2. V lost 1 base to trimming and J lost 2 bases; unmatched junction nucleotides: 4. This CDR3 is 15 amino acids long. The germline V gene encodes CDR1 LNHDA and CDR2 SQIVND (reference sequence). The CDR3 here is CASSIGDYTQETQYF. Here the CDR3 DNA reads TGTGCCAGTAGTATAGGGGACTACACTCAAGAGACCCAGTACTTC.

This chain joins TRBV13 and TRBJ1-2; 8 bases fit TRBD1. Looked up from germline, CDR1 is PRHDT and CDR2 is FYEKMQ (reference sequence). The CDR3 sequence is 15 residues long. The junction had 5 bases not matched to a gene; V was cut back by 5 bases and J by 0 bases. Here the CDR3 reads CASSQGTGANYGYTF. In nucleotides, the CDR3 is TGTGCCAGCAGCCAGGGGACAGGAGCTAACTATGGCTACACCTTC. The full variable domain, with the rest looked up from reference TRBV13 and TRBJ1-2, is AAGVIQSPRHLIKEKRETATLKCYPIPRHDTVYWYQQGPGQDPQFLISFYEKMQSDKGSIPDRFSAQQFSDYHSELNMSSLELGDSALYFCASSQGTGANYGYTFGSGTRLTVV.

This sequence joins TRBV7-9 and TRBJ2-3; no reliable D call. The V end was cut by 1 base, the J end by 6 bases, with 8 bases between. CDR1 and CDR2 (germline): SEHNR, FQNEAQ (reference sequence). CDR3 length equals 13 residues. The CDR3 coding sequence is TGTGCCAGCAGCTTAGGTGCGTGGGATACGCAGTATTTT. This translates into CASSLGAWDTQYF.

The rearrangement links TRBV29-1 to TRBJ2-1; 12 bases are shared with TRBD2. With V trimmed by 6 bases and J by 0 bases, 6 bases remained unmatched. Germline values: CDR1 SQVTM, CDR2 ANQGSEA. This CDR3 spans 16 amino acids. CDR3 region: CSVGTSGRISYNEQFF. CDR3 in DNA: TGCAGCGTCGGTACTAGCGGGAGGATCTCCTACAATGAGCAGTTCTTC.

The chain links TRBV20-1 to TRBJ2-5; D gene ambiguous. V was clipped by 4 bases and J by 1 base, with 10 bases between them. Germline-derived CDR1 and CDR2 are DFQATT and SNEGSKA (reference sequence). CDR3 length: 13 residues. This chain's CDR3 is CSAKGPPQETQYF. For the CDR3, the DNA is TGCAGTGCTAAGGGCCCACCCCAAGAGACCCAGTACTTC.

The chain is built from TRBV5-1 and TRBJ2-1; 10 bases are shared with TRBD2. V shed 4 bases and J 0 bases; nucleotides not matched to a gene: 1. The germline gives CDR1 SGHRS, CDR2 YFSETQ. This CDR3 comprises 15 residues. The chain's CDR3 is CASSLAGDSYNEQFF. For the CDR3, the DNA is TGCGCCAGCAGCCTAGCGGGAGACTCCTACAATGAGCAGTTCTTC.